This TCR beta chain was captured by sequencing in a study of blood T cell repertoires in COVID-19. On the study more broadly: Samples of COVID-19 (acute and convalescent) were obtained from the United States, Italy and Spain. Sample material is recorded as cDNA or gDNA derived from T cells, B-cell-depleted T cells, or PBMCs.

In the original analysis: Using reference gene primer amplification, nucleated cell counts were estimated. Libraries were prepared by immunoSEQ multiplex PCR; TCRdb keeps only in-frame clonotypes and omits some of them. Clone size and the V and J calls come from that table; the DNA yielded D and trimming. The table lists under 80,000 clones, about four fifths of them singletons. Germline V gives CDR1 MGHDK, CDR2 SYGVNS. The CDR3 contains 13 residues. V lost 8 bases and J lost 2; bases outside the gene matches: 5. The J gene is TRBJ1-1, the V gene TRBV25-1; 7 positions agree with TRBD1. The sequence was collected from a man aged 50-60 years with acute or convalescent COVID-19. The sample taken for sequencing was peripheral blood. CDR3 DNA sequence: TGTGCCAGCGTTAGGGGGCTTAACACTGAAGCTTTCTTT. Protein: CASVRGLNTEAFF.